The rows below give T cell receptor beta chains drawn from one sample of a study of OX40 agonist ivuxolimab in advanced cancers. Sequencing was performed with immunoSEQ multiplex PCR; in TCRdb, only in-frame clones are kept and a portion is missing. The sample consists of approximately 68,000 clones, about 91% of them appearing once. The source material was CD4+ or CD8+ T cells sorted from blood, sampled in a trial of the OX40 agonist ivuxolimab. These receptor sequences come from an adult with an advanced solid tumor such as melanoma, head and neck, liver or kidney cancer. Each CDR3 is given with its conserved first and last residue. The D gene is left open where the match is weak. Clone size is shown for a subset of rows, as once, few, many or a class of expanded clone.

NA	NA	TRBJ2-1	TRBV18	TGTGCCAGCTCACCGACTACCAGCGATGAGCAGTTCTTC	CASSPTTSDEQFF
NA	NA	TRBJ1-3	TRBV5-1	TGCGCCAGCAGCTTTGATGGAAACACCATATATTTT	CASSFDGNTIYF
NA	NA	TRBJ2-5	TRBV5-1	TGCGCCAGCAGCTTGACGGGGTCCCAAGAGACCCAGTACTTC	CASSLTGSQETQYF
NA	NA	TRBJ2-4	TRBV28	TGTGCCAGCAGTTCCTCACCGTGGAGTAGCTCCACTTCGGCGGCCAAAAACATTCAGTACTTC	CASSSSPWSSSTSAAKNIQYF
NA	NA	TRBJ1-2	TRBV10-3	TGTGCCATCAGTGACAGCTATGGCTACACCTTC	CAISDSYGYTF
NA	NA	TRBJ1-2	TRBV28	TGTGCCAGCAGTTTACAGGGGAATGGCTACACCTTC	CASSLQGNGYTF
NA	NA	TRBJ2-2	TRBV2	TGTGCCAGCAGTACGGGGTACTTTAACACCGGGGAGCTGTTTTTT	CASSTGYFNTGELFF
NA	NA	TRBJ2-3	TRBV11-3	TGTGCCAGCAGCTTTAGGGGGACAGATACGCAGTATTTT	CASSFRGTDTQYF
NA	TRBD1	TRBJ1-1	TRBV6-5	TGTGCCAGCAGTTACTCGCGACAGGGAGACACTGAAGCTTTCTTT	CASSYSRQGDTEAFF
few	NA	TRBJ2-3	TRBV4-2	TGTGCCAGCAGCCAAGATGGGTGGGAGCGGGTTAGCACAGATACGCAGTATTTT	CASSQDGWERVSTDTQYF
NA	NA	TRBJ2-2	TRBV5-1	TGCGCCAGCAGCTTGGACCGCCTTCTCGGGGAGCTGTTTTTT	CASSLDRLLGELFF
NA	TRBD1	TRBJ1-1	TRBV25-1	TGTGCCAGCGGCGCTGTGGGACAGGGGAACACTGAAGCTTTCTTT	CASGAVGQGNTEAFF
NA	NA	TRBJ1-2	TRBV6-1	TGTGCCAGCAGTCCTCTGGACAGACGGGTCCATGGCTACACCTTC	CASSPLDRRVHGYTF
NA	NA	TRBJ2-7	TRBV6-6	TGTGCCAGCAATCAGGGAAGCTCCTACGAGCAGTACTTC	CASNQGSSYEQYF
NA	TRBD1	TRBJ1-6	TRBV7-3	TGTGCCAGCAGCACGGGACAGGGTCAATCACCCCTCCACTTT	CASSTGQGQSPLHF
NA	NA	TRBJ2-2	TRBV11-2	TGTGCCAGCAGCGTAAAAATCCTTGGCGGGGAGCTGTTTTTT	CASSVKILGGELFF